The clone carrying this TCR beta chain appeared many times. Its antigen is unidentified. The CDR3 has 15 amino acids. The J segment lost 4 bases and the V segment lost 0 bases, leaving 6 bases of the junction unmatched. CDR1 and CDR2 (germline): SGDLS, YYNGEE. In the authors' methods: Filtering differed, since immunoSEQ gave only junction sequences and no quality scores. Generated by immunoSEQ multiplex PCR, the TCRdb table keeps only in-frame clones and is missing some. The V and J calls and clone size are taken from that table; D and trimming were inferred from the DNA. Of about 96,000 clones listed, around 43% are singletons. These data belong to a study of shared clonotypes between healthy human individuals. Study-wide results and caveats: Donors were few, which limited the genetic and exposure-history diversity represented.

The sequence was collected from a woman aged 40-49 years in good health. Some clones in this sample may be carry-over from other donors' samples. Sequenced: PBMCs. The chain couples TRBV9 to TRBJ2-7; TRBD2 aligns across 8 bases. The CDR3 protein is CASSVVWGLGYEQYF. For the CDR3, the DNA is TGTGCCAGCAGCGTAGTTTGGGGACTAGGGTACGAGCAGTACTTC.